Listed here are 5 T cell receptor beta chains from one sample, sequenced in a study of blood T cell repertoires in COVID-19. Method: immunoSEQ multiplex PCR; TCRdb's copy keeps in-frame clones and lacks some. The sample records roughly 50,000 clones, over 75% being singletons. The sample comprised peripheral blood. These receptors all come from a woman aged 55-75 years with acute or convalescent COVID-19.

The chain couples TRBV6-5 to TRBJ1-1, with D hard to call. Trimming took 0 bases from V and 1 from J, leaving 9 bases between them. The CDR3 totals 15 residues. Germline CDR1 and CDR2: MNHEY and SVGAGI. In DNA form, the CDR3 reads TGTGCCAGCAGTTACTCGGAGGGAGGGAACACTGAAGCTTTCTTT. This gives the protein CASSYSEGGNTEAFF.

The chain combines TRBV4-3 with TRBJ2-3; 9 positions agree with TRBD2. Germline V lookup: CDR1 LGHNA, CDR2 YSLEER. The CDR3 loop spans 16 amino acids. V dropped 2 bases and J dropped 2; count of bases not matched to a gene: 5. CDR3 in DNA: TGCGCCAGCAGCCAATCCGGGACTAGCTACACAGATACGCAGTATTTT. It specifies CASSQSGTSYTDTQYF.

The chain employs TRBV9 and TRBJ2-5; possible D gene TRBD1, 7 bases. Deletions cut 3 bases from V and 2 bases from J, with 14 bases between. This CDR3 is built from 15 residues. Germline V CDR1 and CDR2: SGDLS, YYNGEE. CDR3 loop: CASSAGGGVQETQYF. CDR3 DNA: TGTGCCAGCAGCGCAGGGGGAGGAGTTCAAGAGACCCAGTACTTC.

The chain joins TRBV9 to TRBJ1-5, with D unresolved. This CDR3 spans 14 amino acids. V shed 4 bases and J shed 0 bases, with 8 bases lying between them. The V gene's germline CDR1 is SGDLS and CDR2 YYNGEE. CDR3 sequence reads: CASSKTDSNQPQHF. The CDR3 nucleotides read TGTGCCAGCAGCAAGACTGATAGCAATCAGCCCCAGCATTTT. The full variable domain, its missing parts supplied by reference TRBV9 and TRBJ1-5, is DSGVTQTPKHLITATGQRVTLRCSPRSGDLSVYWYQQSLDQGLQFLIQYYNGEERAKGNILERFSAQQFPDLHSELNLSSLELGDSALYFCASSKTDSNQPQHFGDGTRLSIL.

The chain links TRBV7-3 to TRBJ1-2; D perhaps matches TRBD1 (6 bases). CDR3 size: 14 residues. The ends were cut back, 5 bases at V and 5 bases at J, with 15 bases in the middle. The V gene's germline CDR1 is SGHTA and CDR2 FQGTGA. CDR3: CASSEDSRGYGYTF. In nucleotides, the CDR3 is TGTGCCAGCAGCGAGGACAGCCGGGGATATGGCTACACCTTC.